The entry below describes one TCR beta chain. This record comes from a study of blood T cell repertoires in COVID-19. Study-level information: Sites across the United States, Italy and Spain contributed samples from acute and convalescent COVID-19.

Profiled with immunoSEQ multiplex PCR; TCRdb holds only in-frame clones, not every one. Of over 100,000 clones detected, around nine tenths appear once; the ten largest clones hold almost 4.5%. Germline-derived CDR1 and CDR2 are SGHTA and FQGNSA. V was pared by 2 bases and J by 0 bases, with 8 bases between. The CDR3 covers 15 residues. This clonotype was obtained from a middle-aged man with acute or convalescent COVID-19. The V call is TRBV7-2, the J call TRBJ2-1; the D is unclear. Sequencing input: peripheral blood. The chain's CDR3 is CASSLLPSSYNEQFF. The CDR3 DNA sequence: TGTGCCAGCAGCTTATTGCCGAGCTCCTACAATGAGCAGTTCTTC.